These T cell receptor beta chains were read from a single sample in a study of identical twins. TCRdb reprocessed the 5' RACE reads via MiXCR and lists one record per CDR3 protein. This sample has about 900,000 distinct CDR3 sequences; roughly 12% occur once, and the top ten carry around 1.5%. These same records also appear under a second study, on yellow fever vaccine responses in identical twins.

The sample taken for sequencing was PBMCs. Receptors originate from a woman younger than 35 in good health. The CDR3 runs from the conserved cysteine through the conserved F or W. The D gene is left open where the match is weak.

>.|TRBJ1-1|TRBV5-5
CASSPRDLCAFF
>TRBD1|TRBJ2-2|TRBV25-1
CASSDVRDRDVVAGELFF
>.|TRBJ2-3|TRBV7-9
CASSSLAIDTQYF
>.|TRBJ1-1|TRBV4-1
CASSQEVGGAFF
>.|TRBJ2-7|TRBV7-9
CASSLTDGPYEQYF
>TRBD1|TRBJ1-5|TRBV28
CASSFGTGGSQPQHF
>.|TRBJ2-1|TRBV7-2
CASTRWGASSYNEQFF
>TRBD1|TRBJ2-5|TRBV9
CASSGTGQGAGETQYF
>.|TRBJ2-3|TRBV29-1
CSVVGGRSTDTQYF
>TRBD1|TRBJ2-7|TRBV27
CASKADRGTYEQYF
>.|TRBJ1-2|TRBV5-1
CASSLGDGLRYTF
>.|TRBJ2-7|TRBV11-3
CASSLELSSSYEQYF
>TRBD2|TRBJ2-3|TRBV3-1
CASSQESRLAGVTDTQYF
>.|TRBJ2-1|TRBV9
CASSVAGEGDEQFF
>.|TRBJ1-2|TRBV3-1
CASSRSSSPNYGYTF
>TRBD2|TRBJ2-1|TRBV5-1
CASSSPSGEGSYNEQFF
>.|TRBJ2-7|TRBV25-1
CASSELHKQYF
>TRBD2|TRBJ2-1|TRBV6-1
CASSGLAGHNEQFF
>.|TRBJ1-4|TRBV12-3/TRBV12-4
CASSPHREGIGKLFF
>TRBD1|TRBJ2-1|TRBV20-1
CSARGQGSYNEQFF
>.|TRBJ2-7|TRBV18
CASSPPLTYEQYF
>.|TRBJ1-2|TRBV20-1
CSAPGSHYGYTF
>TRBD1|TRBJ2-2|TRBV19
CASTYRRDRDTGELFF
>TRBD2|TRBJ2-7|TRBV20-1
CSAPGLAGPSYEQYF
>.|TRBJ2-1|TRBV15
CATSMTRVRDNEQFF
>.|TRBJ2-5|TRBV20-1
CSGVIGLYQETQYF
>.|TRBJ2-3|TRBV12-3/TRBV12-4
CASSFIDTQYF
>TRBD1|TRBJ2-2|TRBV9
CASSEATGGNTGELFF
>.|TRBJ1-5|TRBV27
CASSLREGSNQPQHF
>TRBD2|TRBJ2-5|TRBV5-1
CASSGGTSVQETQYF
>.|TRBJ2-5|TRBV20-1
CSASSLGDKETQYF
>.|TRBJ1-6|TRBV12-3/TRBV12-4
CASSLLGESPLHF
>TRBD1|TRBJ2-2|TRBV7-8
CASSRQGTENTGELFF
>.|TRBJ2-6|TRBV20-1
CSARGVRDFTPGANVLTF
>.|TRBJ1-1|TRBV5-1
CASSAWGAGGKNTEAFF
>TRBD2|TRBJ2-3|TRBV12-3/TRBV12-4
CASSLGLAGVIDTQYF
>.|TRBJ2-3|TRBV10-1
CASTPPRADTQYF
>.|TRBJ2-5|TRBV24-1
CATGEHETQYF
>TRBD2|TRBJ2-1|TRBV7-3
CASSSTGLAGPSNEQFF
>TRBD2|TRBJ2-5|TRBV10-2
CASTTLAVQETQYF
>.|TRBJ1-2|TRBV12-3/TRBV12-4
CASSFGGFGDGYTF
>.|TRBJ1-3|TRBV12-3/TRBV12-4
CASSLVPPVFSGNTIYF
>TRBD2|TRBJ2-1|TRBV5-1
CASSLVGAGVVVDEQFF
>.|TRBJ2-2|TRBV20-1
CSAQRGGRGNTGELFF
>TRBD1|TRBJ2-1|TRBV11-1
CACSVRTGAYNEQFF
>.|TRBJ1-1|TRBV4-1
CASSQGAYLEAFF
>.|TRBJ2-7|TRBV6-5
CASGAGGDEQYF
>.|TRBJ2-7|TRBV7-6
CASSLEGGGRQPYEQYF
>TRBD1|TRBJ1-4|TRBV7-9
CASSPGDRGPNEKLFF
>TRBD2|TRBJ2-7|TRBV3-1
CASSQLAAGEQYF
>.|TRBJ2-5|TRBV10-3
CATGPQETQYF
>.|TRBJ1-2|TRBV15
CATSRDSLGGKHGYTF
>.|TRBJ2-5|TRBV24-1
CATSDPGTGRRETQYF
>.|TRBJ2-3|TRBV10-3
CAISDPASPDTQYF
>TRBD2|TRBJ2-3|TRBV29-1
CSLAGASGRAGDTQYF
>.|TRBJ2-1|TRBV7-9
CASSLRTDNEQFF
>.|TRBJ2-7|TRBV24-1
CATSDLDSDEQYF
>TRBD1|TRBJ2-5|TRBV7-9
CASRAAGGQETQYF